The 11 T cell receptor beta chains below were found in one sample sequenced in a study of early T cells in non-severe SARS-CoV-2 infection. Using its own MiXCR run on the 5' RACE reads, TCRdb lists one record per CDR3 protein. Here the sample spans about 58,000 distinct CDR3 sequences, 12% being singletons. Sequenced material: whole blood. The receptors originated from an adult who was a healthcare worker with PCR-confirmed SARS-CoV-2 infection or an uninfected control (not recorded which).

There are many counts of this clonotype. The chain recombines TRBV7-2 with TRBJ2-5; no firm D call. V was pared by 1 base and J by 0 bases, with 15 bases between. Germline V CDR1 and CDR2: SGHTA, FQGNSA. The CDR3 is made up of 17 amino acids. In nucleotides, the CDR3 is TGTGCCAGCAGCTTAGGGGGTACGACCTCGTACCAAGAGACCCAGTACTTC. Protein: CASSLGGTTSYQETQYF.

This clonotype has more than one count but fewer than ten. This chain joins TRBV7-9 and TRBJ1-4; 9 nucleotides align to TRBD1. The germline V gene has CDR1 SEHNR and CDR2 FQNEAQ (reference sequence). The CDR3 runs to 15 residues. J lost 5 bases, V lost 5 bases, and 6 bases had no gene match. CDR3 nucleotides: TGTGCCAGCAGCGCATCGACAGGGGGGAATGAAAAACTGTTTTTT. Translation: CASSASTGGNEKLFF.

The chain uses TRBV14 and TRBJ2-5; 7 positions agree with TRBD2. Germline loops: CDR1 SGHDN, CDR2 FVKESK. Trimming took 0 bases from V and 5 from J; bases not matched to a gene: 12. CDR3 length: 17 residues. CDR3 DNA sequence: TGTGCCAGCAGCCAAGATCGCGGGACTACCTTCTTTGAGACCCAGTACTTC. Protein: CASSQDRGTTFFETQYF. Variable domain in full (rest from reference TRBV14 and TRBJ2-5): EAGVTQFPSHSVIEKGQTVTLRCDPISGHDNLYWYRRVMGKEIKFLLHFVKESKQDESGMPNNRFLAERTGGTYSTLKVQPAELEDSGVYFCASSQDRGTTFFETQYFGPGTRLLVL.

This clonotype was seen ten or more times. CDR3 region: CASSLDGGGNQPQHF. CDR3 sequence (DNA): TGTGCCAGCAGCTTGGATGGTGGGGGCAATCAGCCCCAGCATTTT. The chain couples TRBV5-6 to TRBJ1-5, with D unresolved. Trimming cost V 0 bases and J 2 bases, with 9 bases left between them. The CDR3 consists of 15 residues. Germline CDR1 reads SGHDT; CDR2 reads YYEEEE.

This clonotype appeared many times. The V gene is TRBV4-3, the J gene TRBJ2-3, with D perhaps TRBD2 (6 bases). The CDR3 extends over 15 amino acids. Germline loops: CDR1 LGHNA, CDR2 YSLEER. Trimming left V 0 bases short and J 0 bases short, with 7 bases between. CDR3 bases: TGCGCCAGCAGCCAAGATCGGGGGAGCACAGATACGCAGTATTTT. Translation: CASSQDRGSTDTQYF.

The V and J genes are TRBV4-2 and TRBJ1-2, with a tentative D call TRBD1 (6 bases). CDR3 length: 15 residues. Trimming pared 1 base from V and 6 bases from J, leaving 15 bases between. The V gene's germline CDR1 is LGHNA and CDR2 YNFKEQ. The CDR3 DNA reads as TGTGCCAGCAGCCAAGCCTTAGCAGGGGCCCATGGCTACACCTTC. Residues: CASSQALAGAHGYTF.

This clonotype was observed a handful of times. The V call is TRBV7-9, the J call TRBJ2-7; weak D call: TRBD1 (5 bases). CDR1 is SEHNR and CDR2 is FQNEAQ in the germline V gene (reference sequence). V was cut by 2 bases and J by 4 bases, with 12 bases left in between. The length of the CDR3 is 14 residues. CDR3 residues: CASSLRGQGYEQYF. The CDR3 nucleotides read TGTGCCAGCAGCTTAAGAGGTCAGGGTTACGAGCAGTACTTC.

Regarding this clonotype: A read error may explain this, as a much larger clone is one base away. V is TRBV5-4 and J is TRBJ1-6; TRBD1 agrees at 8 bases. The CDR3 contains 16 residues. The trim removed 4 bases at V and 5 bases at J, leaving 8 bases unmatched. Per germline, CDR1 SGHNT and CDR2 YYREEE (reference sequence). The CDR3 loop reads CASSRTGSMHNSPLHF. As DNA, the CDR3 is TGTGCCAGCAGCCGGACAGGGTCAATGCATAATTCACCCCTCCACTTT.

The V gene is TRBV7-9, the J gene TRBJ2-7; 7 bases line up with TRBD2. The J segment lost 5 bases and the V segment lost 5 bases, leaving 6 bases of the junction unmatched. The CDR3 has 13 residues. CDR1 is SEHNR and CDR2 is FQNEAQ in the germline V gene (reference sequence). The CDR3 region is CASSGVAGHEQYF. The CDR3, as DNA: TGTGCCAGCAGCGGGGTAGCGGGTCACGAGCAGTACTTC.

Many counts were recorded for this clonotype. CDR3 nucleotides: TGTGCCAGCAGCTTCAGACAGGGCGAGCAGTACTTC. It specifies CASSFRQGEQYF. The chain is built from TRBV7-3 and TRBJ2-7, with 7 bases lining up with TRBD1. CDR1 SGHTA and CDR2 FQGTGA come from the germline V gene. J gave up 6 bases and V 3 bases, and 2 bases lay outside the gene matches. CDR3 length: 12 amino acids.

This clonotype was counted at least ten times. J is TRBJ1-5 and V is TRBV2; 8 bases are a match to TRBD1. Trimming removed 8 bases from V and 3 bases from J; junction bases left unmatched: 12. The CDR3 contains 16 residues. Looked up from germline, CDR1 is SNHLY and CDR2 is FYNNEI. The CDR3 DNA is TGTGCCAGCGGGGGGAAGTGGGGACAGGCCAATCAGCCCCAGCATTTT. It codes for CASGGKWGQANQPQHF.